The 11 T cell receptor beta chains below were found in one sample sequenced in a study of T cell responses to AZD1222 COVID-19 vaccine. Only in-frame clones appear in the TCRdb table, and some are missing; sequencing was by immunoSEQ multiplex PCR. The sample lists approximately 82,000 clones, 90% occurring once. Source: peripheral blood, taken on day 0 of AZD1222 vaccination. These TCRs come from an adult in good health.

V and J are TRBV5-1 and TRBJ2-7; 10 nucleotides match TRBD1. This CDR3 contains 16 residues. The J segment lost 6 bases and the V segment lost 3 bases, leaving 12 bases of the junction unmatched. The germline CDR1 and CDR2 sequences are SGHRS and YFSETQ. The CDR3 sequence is CASSSRPGQGYGEQYF. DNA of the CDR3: TGCGCCAGCAGCTCTCGACCGGGACAGGGGTACGGCGAGCAGTACTTC.

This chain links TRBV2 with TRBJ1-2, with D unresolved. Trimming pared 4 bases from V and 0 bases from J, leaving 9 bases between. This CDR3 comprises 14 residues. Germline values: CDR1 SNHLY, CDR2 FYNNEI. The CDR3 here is CASSAQTANYGYTF. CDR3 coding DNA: TGTGCCAGCAGTGCGCAAACAGCTAACTATGGCTACACCTTC.

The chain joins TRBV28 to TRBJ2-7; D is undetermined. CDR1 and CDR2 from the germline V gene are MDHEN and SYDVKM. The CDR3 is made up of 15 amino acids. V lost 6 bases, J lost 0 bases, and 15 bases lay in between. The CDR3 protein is CASSYQGGVSYEQYF. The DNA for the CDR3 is TGTGCCAGCAGCTATCAAGGTGGGGTCTCCTACGAGCAGTACTTC.

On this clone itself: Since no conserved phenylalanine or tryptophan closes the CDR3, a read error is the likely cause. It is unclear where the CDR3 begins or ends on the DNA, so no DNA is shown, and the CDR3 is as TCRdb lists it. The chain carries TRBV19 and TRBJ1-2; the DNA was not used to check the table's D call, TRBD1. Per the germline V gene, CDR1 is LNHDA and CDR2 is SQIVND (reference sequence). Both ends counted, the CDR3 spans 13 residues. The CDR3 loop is CASTHSGTGGSAL.

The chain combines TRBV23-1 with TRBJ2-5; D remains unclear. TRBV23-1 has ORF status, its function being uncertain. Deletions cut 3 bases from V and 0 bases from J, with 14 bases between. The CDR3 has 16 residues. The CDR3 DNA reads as TGCGCCAGCAGTCAGCTAAACGGACCGTACCAAGAGACCCAGTACTTC. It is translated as CASSQLNGPYQETQYF.

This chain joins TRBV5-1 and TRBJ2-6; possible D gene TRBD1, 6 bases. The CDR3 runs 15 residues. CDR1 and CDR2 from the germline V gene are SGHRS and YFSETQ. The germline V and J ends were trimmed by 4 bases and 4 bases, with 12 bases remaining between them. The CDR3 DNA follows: TGCGCCAGCAGCCCGGTGGGGGCAGGGGCCAACGTCCTGACTTTC. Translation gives CASSPVGAGANVLTF.

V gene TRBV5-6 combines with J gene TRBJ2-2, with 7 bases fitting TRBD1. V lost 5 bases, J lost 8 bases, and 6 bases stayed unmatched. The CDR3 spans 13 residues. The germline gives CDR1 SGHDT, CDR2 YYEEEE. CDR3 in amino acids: CASSLYRGGELFF. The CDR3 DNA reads TGTGCCAGCAGTTTATACAGGGGAGGGGAGCTGTTTTTT. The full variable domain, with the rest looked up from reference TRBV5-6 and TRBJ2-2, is DAGVTQSPTHLIKTRGQQVTLRCSPKSGHDTVSWYQQALGQGPQFIFQYYEEEERQRGNFPDRFSGHQFPNYSSELNVNALLLGDSALYLCASSLYRGGELFFGEGSRLTVL.

CDR3 nucleotides: TGTGCCAGCAGCTTGTGGGGCGGGGGGCCTGGAAACACCATATATTTT. This encodes CASSLWGGGPGNTIYF. V is TRBV5-6 and J is TRBJ1-3; maybe TRBD1 (6 bases). Per germline, CDR1 SGHDT and CDR2 YYEEEE. V lost 1 base and J lost 2, with 13 bases in between. CDR3 length: 16 amino acids.

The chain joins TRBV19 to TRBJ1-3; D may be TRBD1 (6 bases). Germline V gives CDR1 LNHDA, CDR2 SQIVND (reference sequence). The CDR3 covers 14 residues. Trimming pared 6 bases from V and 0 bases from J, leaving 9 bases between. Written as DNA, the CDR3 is TGTGCCAGTAGGGACAGTCGCTCTGGAAACACCATATATTTT. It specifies CASRDSRSGNTIYF.

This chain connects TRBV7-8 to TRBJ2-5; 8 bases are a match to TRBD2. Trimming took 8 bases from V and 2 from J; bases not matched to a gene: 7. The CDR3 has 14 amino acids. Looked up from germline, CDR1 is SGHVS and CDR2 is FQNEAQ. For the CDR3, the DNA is TGTGCCAGCGTTTCAGCGGGGGTACAAGAGACCCAGTACTTC. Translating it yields CASVSAGVQETQYF. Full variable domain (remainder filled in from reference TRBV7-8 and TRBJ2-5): GAGVSQSPRYKVAKRGQDVALRCDPISGHVSLFWYQQALGQGPEFLTYFQNEAQLDKSGLPSDRFFAERPEGSVSTLKIQRTQQEDSAVYLCASVSAGVQETQYFGPGTRLLVL.

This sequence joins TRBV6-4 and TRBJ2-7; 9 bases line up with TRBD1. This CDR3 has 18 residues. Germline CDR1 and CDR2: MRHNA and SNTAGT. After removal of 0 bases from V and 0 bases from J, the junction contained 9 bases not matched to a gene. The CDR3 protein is CASSDSKAGTGSSYEQYF. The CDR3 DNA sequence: TGTGCCAGCAGTGACTCGAAAGCCGGGACAGGGTCCTCCTACGAGCAGTACTTC.